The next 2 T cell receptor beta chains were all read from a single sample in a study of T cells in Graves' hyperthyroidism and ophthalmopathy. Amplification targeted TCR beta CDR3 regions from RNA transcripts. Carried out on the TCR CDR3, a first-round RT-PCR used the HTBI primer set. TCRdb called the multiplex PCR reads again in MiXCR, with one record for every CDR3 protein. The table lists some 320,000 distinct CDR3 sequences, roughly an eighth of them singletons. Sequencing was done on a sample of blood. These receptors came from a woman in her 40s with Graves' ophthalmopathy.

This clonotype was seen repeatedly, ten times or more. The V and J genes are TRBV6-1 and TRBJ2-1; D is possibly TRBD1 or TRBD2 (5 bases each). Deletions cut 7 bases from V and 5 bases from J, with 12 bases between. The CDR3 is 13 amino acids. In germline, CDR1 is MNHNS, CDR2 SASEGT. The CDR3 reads CASKTGANNEQFF. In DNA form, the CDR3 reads TGTGCCAGCAAAACCGGGGCTAACAATGAGCAGTTCTTC.

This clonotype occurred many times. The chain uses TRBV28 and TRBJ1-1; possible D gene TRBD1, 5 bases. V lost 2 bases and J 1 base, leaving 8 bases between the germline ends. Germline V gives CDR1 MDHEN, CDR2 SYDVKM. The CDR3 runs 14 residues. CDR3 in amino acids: CASSLLGGNTEAFF. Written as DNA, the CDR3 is TGTGCCAGCAGTTTACTCGGGGGGAACACTGAAGCTTTCTTT.